This section outlines one T cell receptor beta chain sequence together with its context. These data originate in a study of blood T cell repertoires in COVID-19. As for the study in general: Donors in the United States, Italy and Spain gave samples during acute or convalescent COVID-19. PBMCs, B-cell-depleted T cells, or T cells provided the cDNA or gDNA that made up the material.

Original processing methods: For nucleated cells, counts were estimated from reference gene primer amplification. The assay was immunoSEQ multiplex PCR, and TCRdb's table has in-frame clones only and misses some. Clone size and V and J calls were adopted from that table, with D and trimming inferred from the DNA. There are some 30,000 clones in the sample; approximately 90% occur only once, and under 2.5% lies in the top ten. The CDR3 has 15 residues. Trimming took 1 base from V and 4 from J; bases not matched to a gene: 7. The germline CDR1 and CDR2 sequences are SGHDT and YYEEEE. The receptor's source is a man aged 50 to 60 with active COVID-19. Sequences were obtained from peripheral blood. This chain uses TRBV5-6 with TRBJ2-5; 7 bases match TRBD1. This chain's CDR3 is CASSLPGTARETQYF. CDR3 nucleotide sequence: TGTGCCAGCAGCTTGCCCGGGACAGCAAGAGAGACCCAGTACTTC. The full variable domain, in which reference TRBV5-6 and TRBJ2-5 provide the parts outside the CDR3, is DAGVTQSPTHLIKTRGQQVTLRCSPKSGHDTVSWYQQALGQGPQFIFQYYEEEERQRGNFPDRFSGHQFPNYSSELNVNALLLGDSALYLCASSLPGTARETQYFGPGTRLLVL.